The rows below give T cell receptor beta chains drawn from one sample of a study of T-cell memory formation after mild COVID-19. MiXCR, applied by TCRdb to the 5' RACE reads, yields one record per CDR3 protein. The top ten clones hold around a fifth of a sample with approximately 290,000 distinct CDR3 sequences, approximately 8.4% of them seen once. Sequenced material: PBMCs or a T cell subset sorted from them (not recorded which). The receptors here all came from a man younger than 35 who had mild COVID-19 (a few samples of this study predate the infection). Cell type and time point are not known. Each CDR3 is given with its conserved first and last residue. D genes are given only for firm matches.

V	D	J	CDR3
TRBV7-9	TRBD1	TRBJ2-2	CASSPQGTEIGELFF
TRBV12-3/TRBV12-4	.	TRBJ1-1	CASSTLGGLNTEAFF
TRBV7-2	.	TRBJ1-3	CASSSPGGSGNTIYF
TRBV6-2/TRBV6-3	.	TRBJ1-1	CASTTGGTEAFF
TRBV5-6	.	TRBJ2-2	CASSRLRGGHTGELFF
TRBV27	.	TRBJ1-2	CASSPQGSGYGYTF
TRBV6-2/TRBV6-3	.	TRBJ2-1	CASRKSLDGTYNEQFF
TRBV5-1	TRBD2	TRBJ2-3	CASSITSGGTDTQYF
TRBV6-2/TRBV6-3	.	TRBJ1-1	CASTPLREKTEAFF
TRBV7-2	TRBD1	TRBJ2-3	CASSWDRESTDTQYF
TRBV6-2/TRBV6-3	.	TRBJ2-3	CASIPPQGTDTGDTQYF
TRBV6-2/TRBV6-3	.	TRBJ1-6	CASSYSTVSSYNSPLHF
TRBV5-1	.	TRBJ2-7	CASSGDSSYEQYF
TRBV20-1	.	TRBJ2-4	CSARSSSAKNIQYF
TRBV20-1	.	TRBJ1-1	CSARPWPGNTEAFF
TRBV6-2/TRBV6-3	.	TRBJ1-1	CASRGAGWSSAFF
TRBV7-3	TRBD1	TRBJ2-1	CASSPVDRAGYNEQFF
TRBV20-1	.	TRBJ2-6	CSASAAGESSGANVLTF
TRBV20-1	TRBD1	TRBJ1-2	CSARVPTGNYGYTF
TRBV28	TRBD2	TRBJ2-1	CASSPPPSGGTHEQFF
TRBV7-6	TRBD1	TRBJ1-1	CASSRDRMAEAFF
TRBV9	.	TRBJ2-3	CASSVASGTETLTDTQYF
TRBV10-1	TRBD1	TRBJ1-6	CASRGQGDSPLHF
TRBV4-1	.	TRBJ2-7	CASSASDNAYEQYF
TRBV12-3/TRBV12-4	.	TRBJ1-4	CASSFGSTNEKLFF
TRBV4-1	TRBD2	TRBJ2-3	CASSGRLAGGRSTDTQYF
TRBV2	TRBD1	TRBJ1-1	CASSEIGGMNTEAFF
TRBV19	.	TRBJ1-5	CASSTQVVGPQHF
TRBV7-2	.	TRBJ1-5	CASSSRQAPGQPQHF
TRBV3-1	.	TRBJ1-1	CASSRGGETEAFF
TRBV20-1	.	TRBJ2-4	CSASRQAPIQYF
TRBV20-1	.	TRBJ1-4	CSARDPGGSNEKLFF
TRBV5-1	.	TRBJ2-3	CASSVGGAGLSTDTQYF
TRBV4-1	.	TRBJ1-2	CASAALGNYGYTF
TRBV29-1	.	TRBJ2-2	CSVTGRSLRELFF
TRBV7-3	.	TRBJ2-7	CASSLTGGSSYEQYF
TRBV15	.	TRBJ2-2	CATSRDRDARNTGELFF
TRBV15	.	TRBJ2-2	CATSRVPDLNTGELFF
TRBV7-2	TRBD1	TRBJ2-4	CASSSKTQGLTKNIQYF
TRBV7-9	TRBD1	TRBJ2-7	CASSARDRATFEQYF
TRBV18	.	TRBJ1-1	CASSQDEESTEAFF
TRBV7-8	TRBD1	TRBJ2-7	CASSVGQGAYEQYF